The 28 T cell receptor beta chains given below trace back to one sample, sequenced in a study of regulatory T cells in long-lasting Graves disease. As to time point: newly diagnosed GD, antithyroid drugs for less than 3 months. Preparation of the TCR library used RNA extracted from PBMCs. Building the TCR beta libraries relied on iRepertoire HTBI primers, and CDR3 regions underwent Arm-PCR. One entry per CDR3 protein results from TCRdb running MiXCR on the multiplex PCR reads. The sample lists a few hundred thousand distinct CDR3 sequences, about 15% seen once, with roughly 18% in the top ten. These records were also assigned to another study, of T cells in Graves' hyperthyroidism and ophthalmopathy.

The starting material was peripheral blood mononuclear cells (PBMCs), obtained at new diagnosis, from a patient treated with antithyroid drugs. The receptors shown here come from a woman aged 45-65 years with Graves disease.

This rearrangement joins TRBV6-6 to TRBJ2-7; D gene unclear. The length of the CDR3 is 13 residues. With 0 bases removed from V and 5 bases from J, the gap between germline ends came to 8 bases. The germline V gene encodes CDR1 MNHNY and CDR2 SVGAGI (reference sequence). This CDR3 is CASSYSIGDEQYF. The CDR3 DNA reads TGTGCCAGCAGTTACTCGATCGGTGACGAGCAGTACTTC.

The CDR3 DNA reads as TGTGCCAGCAGCTATCTGACAGTGAACTATGGCTACACCTTC. Translated: CASSYLTVNYGYTF. The rearrangement links TRBV6-1 to TRBJ1-2, with D maybe TRBD1 (5 bases). The CDR3 contains 14 residues. Trimming cost V 6 bases and J 2 bases, with 13 bases left between them. CDR1 and CDR2 (germline): MNHNS, SASEGT.

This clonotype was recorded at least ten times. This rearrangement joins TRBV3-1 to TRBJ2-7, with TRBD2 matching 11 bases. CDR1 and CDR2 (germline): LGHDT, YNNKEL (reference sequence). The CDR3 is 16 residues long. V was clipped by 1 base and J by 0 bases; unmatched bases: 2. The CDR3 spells CASSQGLAGSSYEQYF. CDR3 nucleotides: TGTGCCAGCAGCCAAGGACTAGCGGGAAGCTCCTACGAGCAGTACTTC.

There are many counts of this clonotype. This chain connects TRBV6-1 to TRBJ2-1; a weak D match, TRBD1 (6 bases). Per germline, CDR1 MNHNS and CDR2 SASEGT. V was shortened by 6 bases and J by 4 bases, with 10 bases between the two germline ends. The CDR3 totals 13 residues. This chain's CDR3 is CASRQGVYNEQFF. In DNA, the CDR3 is TGTGCCAGCAGACAGGGAGTGTACAATGAGCAGTTCTTC.

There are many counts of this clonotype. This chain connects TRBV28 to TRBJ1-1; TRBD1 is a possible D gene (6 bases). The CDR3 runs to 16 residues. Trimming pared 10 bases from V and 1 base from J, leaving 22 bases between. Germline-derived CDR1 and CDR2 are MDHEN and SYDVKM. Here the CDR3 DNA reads TGTGCCATACTCGTTTCGACAGGTCGGGGGAACACTGAAGCTTTCTTT. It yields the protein CAILVSTGRGNTEAFF.

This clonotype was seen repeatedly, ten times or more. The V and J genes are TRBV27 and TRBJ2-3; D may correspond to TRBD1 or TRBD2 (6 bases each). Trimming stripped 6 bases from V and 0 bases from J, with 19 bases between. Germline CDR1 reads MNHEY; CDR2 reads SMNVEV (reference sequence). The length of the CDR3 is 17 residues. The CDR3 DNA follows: TGTGCCAGCAGCTCGCTTGGGGGGCCAGCTAGCACAGATACGCAGTATTTT. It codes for CASSSLGGPASTDTQYF.

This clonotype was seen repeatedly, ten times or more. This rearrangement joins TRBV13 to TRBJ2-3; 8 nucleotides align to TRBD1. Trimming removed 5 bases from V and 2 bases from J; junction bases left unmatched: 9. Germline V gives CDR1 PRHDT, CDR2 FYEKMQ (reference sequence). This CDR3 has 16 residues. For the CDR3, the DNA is TGTGCCAGCAGCACCGGGACAGGTACCCCCACAGATACGCAGTATTTT. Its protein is CASSTGTGTPTDTQYF.

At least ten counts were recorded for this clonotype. Written as DNA, the CDR3 is TGTGCCAGCAGCCCTGACCCGAGATCTGAGCAGTTCTTC. Translating gives CASSPDPRSEQFF. The chain links TRBV14 to TRBJ2-1; D is uncertain. V was trimmed by 4 bases and J by 9 bases, leaving 13 bases between them. The CDR3 has 13 amino acids. The germline V gene has CDR1 SGHDN and CDR2 FVKESK.

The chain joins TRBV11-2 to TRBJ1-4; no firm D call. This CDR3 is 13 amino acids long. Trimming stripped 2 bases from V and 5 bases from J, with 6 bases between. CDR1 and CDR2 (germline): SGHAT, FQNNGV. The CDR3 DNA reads TGTGCCAGCAGCTTATCCAAGAATGAAAAACTGTTTTTT. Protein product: CASSLSKNEKLFF. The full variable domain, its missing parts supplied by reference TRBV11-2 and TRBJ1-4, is EAGVAQSPRYKIIEKRQSVAFWCNPISGHATLYWYQQILGQGPKLLIQFQNNGVVDDSQLPKDRFSAERLKGVDSTLKIQPAKLEDSAVYLCASSLSKNEKLFFGSGTQLSVL.

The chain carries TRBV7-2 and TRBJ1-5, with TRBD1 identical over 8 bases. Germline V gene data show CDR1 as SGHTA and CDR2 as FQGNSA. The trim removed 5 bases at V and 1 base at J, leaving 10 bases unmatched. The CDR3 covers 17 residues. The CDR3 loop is CASSPNAWTGSNQPQHF. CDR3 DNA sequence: TGTGCCAGCAGCCCGAACGCCTGGACAGGGAGCAATCAGCCCCAGCATTTT.

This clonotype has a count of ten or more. This CDR3 is CASSLADGKQFF. CDR3 nucleotide sequence: TGTGCCAGCAGCCTAGCGGATGGGAAGCAGTTCTTC. This chain joins TRBV6-1 and TRBJ2-1; 7 nucleotides line up with TRBD2. This CDR3 has 12 amino acids. CDR1 MNHNS and CDR2 SASEGT come from the germline V gene. J gave up 11 bases and V 6 bases, and 7 bases lay outside the gene matches.

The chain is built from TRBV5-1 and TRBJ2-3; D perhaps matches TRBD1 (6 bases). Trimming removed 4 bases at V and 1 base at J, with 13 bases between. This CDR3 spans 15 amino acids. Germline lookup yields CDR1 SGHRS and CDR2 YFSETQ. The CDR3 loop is CASSPGTRRTDTQYF. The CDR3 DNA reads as TGCGCCAGCAGCCCCGGGACAAGACGCACAGATACGCAGTATTTT. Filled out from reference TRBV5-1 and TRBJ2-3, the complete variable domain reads KAGVTQTPRYLIKTRGQQVTLSCSPISGHRSVSWYQQTPGQGLQFLFEYFSETQRNKGNFPGRFSGRQFSNSRSEMNVSTLELGDSALYLCASSPGTRRTDTQYFGPGTRLTVL.

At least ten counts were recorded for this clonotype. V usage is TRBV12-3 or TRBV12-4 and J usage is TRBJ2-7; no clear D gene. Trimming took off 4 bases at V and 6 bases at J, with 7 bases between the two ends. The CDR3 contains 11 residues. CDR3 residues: CASSYAGEQYF. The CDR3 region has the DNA TGTGCCAGCAGTTATGCAGGCGAGCAGTACTTC.

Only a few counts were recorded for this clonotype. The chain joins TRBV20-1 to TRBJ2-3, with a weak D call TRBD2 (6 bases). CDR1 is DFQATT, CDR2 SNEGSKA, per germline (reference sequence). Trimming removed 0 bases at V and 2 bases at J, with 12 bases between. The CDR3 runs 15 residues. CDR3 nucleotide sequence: TGCAGTGCTAGAGAGGGTAGCGGTATCACAGATACGCAGTATTTT. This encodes CSAREGSGITDTQYF.

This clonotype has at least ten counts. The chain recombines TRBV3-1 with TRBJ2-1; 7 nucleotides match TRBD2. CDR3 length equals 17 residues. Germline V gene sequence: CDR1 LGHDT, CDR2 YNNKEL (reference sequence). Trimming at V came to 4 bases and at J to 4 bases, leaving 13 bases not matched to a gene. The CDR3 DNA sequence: TGTGCCAGCAGCCCCGCTTCTGGGGAGGGAAAATACAATGAGCAGTTCTTC. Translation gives CASSPASGEGKYNEQFF.

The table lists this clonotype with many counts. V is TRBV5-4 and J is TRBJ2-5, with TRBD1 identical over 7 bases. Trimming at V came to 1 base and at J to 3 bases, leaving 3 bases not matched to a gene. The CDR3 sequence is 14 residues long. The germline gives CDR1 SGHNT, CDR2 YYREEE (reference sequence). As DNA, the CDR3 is TGTGCCAGCAGCTTGAAGACAGGGAAAGAGACCCAGTACTTC. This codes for CASSLKTGKETQYF. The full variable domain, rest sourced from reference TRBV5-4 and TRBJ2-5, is ETGVTQSPTHLIKTRGQQVTLRCSSQSGHNTVSWYQQALGQGPQFIFQYYREEENGRGNFPPRFSGLQFPNYSSELNVNALELDDSALYLCASSLKTGKETQYFGPGTRLLVL.

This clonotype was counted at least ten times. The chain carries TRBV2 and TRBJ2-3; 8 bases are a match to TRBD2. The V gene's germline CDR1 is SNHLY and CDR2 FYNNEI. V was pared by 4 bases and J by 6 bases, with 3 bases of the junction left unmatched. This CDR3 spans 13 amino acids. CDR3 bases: TGTGCCAGCAGTGTAGCGGGGCTGGATACGCAGTATTTT. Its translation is CASSVAGLDTQYF.

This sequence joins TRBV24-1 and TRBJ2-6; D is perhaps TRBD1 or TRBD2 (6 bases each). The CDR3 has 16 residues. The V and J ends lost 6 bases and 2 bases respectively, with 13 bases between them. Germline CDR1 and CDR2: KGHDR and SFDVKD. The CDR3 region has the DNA TGTGCCACCAGTTCGAAGGAGGGGGCTGGGGCCAACGTCCTGACTTTC. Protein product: CATSSKEGAGANVLTF.

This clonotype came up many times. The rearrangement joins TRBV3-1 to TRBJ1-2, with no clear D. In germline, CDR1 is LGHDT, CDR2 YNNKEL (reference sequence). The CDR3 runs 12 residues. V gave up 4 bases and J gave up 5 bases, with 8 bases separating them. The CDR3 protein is CASSLESYGYTF. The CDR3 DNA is TGTGCCAGCAGCCTTGAGAGTTATGGCTACACCTTC.

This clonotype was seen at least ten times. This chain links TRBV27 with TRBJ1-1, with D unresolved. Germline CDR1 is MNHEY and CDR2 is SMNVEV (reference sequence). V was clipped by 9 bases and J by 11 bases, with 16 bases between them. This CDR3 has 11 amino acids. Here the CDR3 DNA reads TGTGCCAGTTCGGTCGGCAGAGAGGCTTTCTTT. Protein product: CASSVGREAFF.

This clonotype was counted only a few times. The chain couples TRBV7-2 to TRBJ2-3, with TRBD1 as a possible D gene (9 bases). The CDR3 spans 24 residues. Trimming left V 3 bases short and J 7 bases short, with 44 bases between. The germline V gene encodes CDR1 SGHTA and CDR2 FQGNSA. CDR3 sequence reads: CASSFPTLTGGALKVAGGGYTQYF. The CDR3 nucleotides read TGTGCCAGCAGCTTTCCGACGTTAACAGGGGGCGCCTTAAAAGTTGCGGGAGGTGGATATACGCAGTATTTT.

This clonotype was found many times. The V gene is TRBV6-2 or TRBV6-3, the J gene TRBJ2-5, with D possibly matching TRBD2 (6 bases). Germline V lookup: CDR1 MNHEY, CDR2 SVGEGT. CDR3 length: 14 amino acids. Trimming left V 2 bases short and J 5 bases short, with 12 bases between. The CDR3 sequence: CASSYGTYGETQYF. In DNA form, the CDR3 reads TGTGCCAGCAGTTACGGGACTTACGGGGAGACCCAGTACTTC.

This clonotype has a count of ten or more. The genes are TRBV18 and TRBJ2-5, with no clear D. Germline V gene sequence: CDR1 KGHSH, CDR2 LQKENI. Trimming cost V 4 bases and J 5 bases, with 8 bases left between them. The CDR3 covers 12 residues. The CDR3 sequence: CASSRLWETQYF. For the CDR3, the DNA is TGTGCCAGCTCACGGCTCTGGGAGACCCAGTACTTC.

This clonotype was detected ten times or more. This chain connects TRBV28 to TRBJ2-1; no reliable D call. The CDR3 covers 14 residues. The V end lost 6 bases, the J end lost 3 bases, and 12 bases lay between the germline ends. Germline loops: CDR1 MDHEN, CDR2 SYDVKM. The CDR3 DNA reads TGTGCCAGCAGCCAATGGCCGAACTACAATGAGCAGTTCTTC. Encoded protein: CASSQWPNYNEQFF.

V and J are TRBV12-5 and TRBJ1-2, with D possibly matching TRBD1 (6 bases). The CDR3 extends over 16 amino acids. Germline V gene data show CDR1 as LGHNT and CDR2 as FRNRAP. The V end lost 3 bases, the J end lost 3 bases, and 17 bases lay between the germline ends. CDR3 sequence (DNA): TGTGCTAGTGGTTTCAACCGAGGGACATCCTACTATGGCTACACCTTC. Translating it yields CASGFNRGTSYYGYTF.

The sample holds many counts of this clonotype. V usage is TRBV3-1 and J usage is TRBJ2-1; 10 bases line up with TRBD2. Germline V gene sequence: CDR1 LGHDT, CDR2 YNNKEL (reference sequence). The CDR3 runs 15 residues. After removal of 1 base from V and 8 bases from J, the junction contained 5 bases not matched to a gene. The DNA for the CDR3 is TGTGCCAGCAGCCAAGTAGCGGGAGGAGTCGATGAGCAGTTCTTC. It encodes CASSQVAGGVDEQFF.

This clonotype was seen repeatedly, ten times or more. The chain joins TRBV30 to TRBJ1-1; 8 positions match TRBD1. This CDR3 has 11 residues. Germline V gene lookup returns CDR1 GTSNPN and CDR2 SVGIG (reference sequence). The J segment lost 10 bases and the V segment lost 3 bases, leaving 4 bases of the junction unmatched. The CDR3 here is CAWSRQGRAFF. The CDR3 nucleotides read TGTGCCTGGAGCCGACAGGGGAGAGCTTTCTTT.

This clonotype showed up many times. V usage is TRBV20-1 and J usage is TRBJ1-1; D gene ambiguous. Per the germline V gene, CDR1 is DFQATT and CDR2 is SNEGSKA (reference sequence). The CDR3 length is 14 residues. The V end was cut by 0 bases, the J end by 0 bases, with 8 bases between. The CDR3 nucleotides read TGCAGTGCTAGAGATCAAGGAATGAACACTGAAGCTTTCTTT. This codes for CSARDQGMNTEAFF.